Reported below is one T cell receptor (beta chain). This clonotype has more than one count but fewer than ten. Its antigen is still unknown. The record has no base qualities; no much larger clone is one base away. This sample was included in a study of T-cell reconstitution after alpha-beta-depleted transplantation in children (dated by TCRdb to about 2016). With regard to the full study: Using TCR repertoire profiling, the study followed T-cell immune reconstitution in a quantitative way in children after TCRalphabeta/CD19-depleted allogeneic hematopoietic cell transplantation.

The CDR3 measures 15 amino acids from cysteine to phenylalanine. Here the CDR3 DNA is all that survives: 45 bases in frame from base 1. Trimming removed 2 bases from V and 9 bases from J; the gene matches leave 9 bases unexplained. The sample's treatment or condition label, decoded: allogeneic hematopoietic cell transplantation with graft depleted of TCRalphabeta T cells and CD19 B cells. TCRalphabeta/CD19-depleted allogeneic hematopoietic cell grafts were given to the transplant recipients, all of whom were children. The protocol used for the library was PCR. TCRdb names Illumina HiSeq 2500 as the instrument used. TCR libraries were prepared with molecular barcoding, using unique molecular identifiers to normalize TCRbeta repertoire quantification. TCRdb reran the public reads through fastp at Q25 and MiXCR, keeping productive beta chains. CDR3 protein duplicates are merged, each entry listing the most common genes and DNA. For this sample there are 500,000 or so distinct CDR3 sequences; more than 9.5% appear just once. Around 15% of the sample lies in the top ten.

On the study overall, not on this receptor specifically: About two months after transplant, the apparently early recovery of alphabetaT-cell counts reportedly depended on just several hundred clones that had expanded rapidly and came from non-depleted graft cells. The frequencies of hyperexpanded clones fell over the following months, and after one year, T-cell counts and TCRbeta diversity were mostly attributed to newly produced T cells. The high TCRbeta diversity at day 60 in some patients was ascribed to recipient T cells and intrathymic progenitors that had survived conditioning.

The V and J genes are TRBV12-3 or TRBV12-4 and TRBJ1-5, with TRBD1 identical over 8 junction bases. The material was PBMCs, mostly from graft donor cells, obtained 180 days after TCRalphabeta/CD19-depleted stem cell transplant. The TCR sequence derives from a female patient between 2 and 15 years old who had a stem cell transplant for aplastic anemia, so the T cells may come from the graft donor. The DNA reads as follows: TGTGCCAGCAGTTTATTAGGCAGGGGGCGAGTGCCCCAGCATTTT. Translated, it reads CASSLLGRGRVPQHF.